Presented here are 14 T cell receptor beta chains from one specimen sequenced in a study of blood T cell repertoires in COVID-19. TCRdb's table, derived via immunoSEQ multiplex PCR, lists solely in-frame clones and lacks some. Of 110,000 or so clones in the sample, about 85% are singletons; the top ten hold about 13%. Sequencing used peripheral blood. The receptors here all came from a human donor in a cohort sampled during active COVID-19.

This chain links TRBV3-1 (or the pseudogene TRBV3-2) with TRBJ1-4; D gene ambiguous. Trimming took 4 bases from V and 4 from J, leaving 13 bases between them. From germline, CDR1 is LGHDT and CDR2 YNNKEL (reference sequence). CDR3 size: 15 residues. CDR3 in amino acids: CASSLQLRLNEKLFF. CDR3 nucleotides: TGTGCCAGCAGCCTCCAACTCCGCCTTAATGAAAAACTGTTTTTT.

The rearrangement links TRBV7-2 to TRBJ2-5, with 11 bases that match TRBD1. J gave up 3 bases and V 4 bases, and 7 bases lay outside the gene matches. Germline lookup yields CDR1 SGHTA and CDR2 FQGNSA. The CDR3 sequence is 16 residues long. Here the CDR3 reads CASSWGTGGIEETQYF. CDR3 coding DNA: TGTGCCAGCAGCTGGGGGACAGGGGGAATTGAAGAGACCCAGTACTTC.

V usage is TRBV7-2 and J usage is TRBJ2-2; D might be TRBD2 (6 bases). V lost 3 bases to trimming and J lost 4 bases, with 12 bases between them. CDR1 and CDR2 from the germline V gene are SGHTA and FQGNSA. The CDR3 consists of 15 residues. CDR3 sequence: CASSLVVGGTGELFF. As DNA, the CDR3 is TGTGCCAGCAGCTTGGTCGTCGGGGGCACCGGGGAGCTGTTTTTT.

This clone came up once. The chain carries TRBV29-1 and TRBJ2-1; 9 bases fit TRBD2. CDR1 SQVTM and CDR2 ANQGSEA come from the germline V gene. The CDR3 runs 15 residues. The junction had 12 bases not matched to a gene; V was cut back by 5 bases and J by 7 bases. Here the CDR3 DNA reads TGCAGCGTTCTGCCGGGGACTAGCTGGAGAAATGAGCAGTTCTTC. Encoded protein: CSVLPGTSWRNEQFF.

The chain is built from TRBV3-1 (or the pseudogene TRBV3-2) and TRBJ1-2; maybe TRBD1 (6 bases). V lost 4 bases to trimming and J lost 7 bases, with 16 bases between them. The germline V gene has CDR1 LGHDT and CDR2 YNNKEL (reference sequence). The CDR3 length is 14 residues. This CDR3 is CASSPNREMRGYTF. The DNA for the CDR3 is TGTGCCAGCAGCCCCAACAGGGAAATGCGTGGCTACACCTTC.

This clone showed up just once. This chain connects TRBV30 to TRBJ2-1; the D is unclear. This CDR3 has 14 residues. In germline, CDR1 is GTSNPN, CDR2 SVGIG (reference sequence). The V gene lost 6 bases and the J gene lost 4 bases, with 16 bases spanning the gap. In nucleotides, the CDR3 is TGTGCCTGCTCGCGGTTGGCCGGGTACAATGAGCAGTTCTTC. Residues: CACSRLAGYNEQFF.

The CDR3 spells CASSLLGADTQYF. The CDR3 nucleotides read TGTGCCAGCAGCCTCCTAGGCGCAGATACGCAGTATTTT. The J gene is TRBJ2-3, the V gene TRBV9; D gene unclear. V was cut by 4 bases and J by 4 bases, with 10 bases left in between. From germline, CDR1 is SGDLS and CDR2 YYNGEE. The CDR3 runs to 13 residues.

The CDR3 DNA reads TGCAGCGTTGATGGTGGGACAGGGGGATATGGCTACACCTTC. As protein: CSVDGGTGGYGYTF. The genes are TRBV29-1 and TRBJ1-2, with 11 bases fitting TRBD1. The J segment lost 5 bases and the V segment lost 3 bases, leaving 5 bases of the junction unmatched. The CDR3 covers 14 residues. Germline V gene sequence: CDR1 SQVTM, CDR2 ANQGSEA.

The chain has TRBV5-1 and TRBJ2-1; TRBD2 matches at 13 bases. Germline CDR1 SGHRS, CDR2 YFSETQ. J lost 6 bases, V lost 3 bases, and 6 bases had no gene match. The CDR3 totals 16 residues. The CDR3 region is CASSSQLAGGLNEQFF. The CDR3 region has the DNA TGCGCCAGCAGCTCCCAACTAGCGGGGGGGCTCAATGAGCAGTTCTTC.

Details on this clone: The identical CDR3 is also encoded by other nucleotide sequences in the sample. The chain recombines TRBV6-5 with TRBJ2-1; 13 bases match TRBD2. V lost 2 bases to trimming and J lost 4 bases; unmatched junction nucleotides: 2. The V gene's germline CDR1 is MNHEY and CDR2 SVGAGI. The CDR3 has 16 residues. The CDR3 loop reads CASSYRTSGGYNEQFF. The CDR3 bases are TGTGCCAGCAGTTACAGGACTAGCGGGGGATACAATGAGCAGTTCTTC.

This clone has just one count. Sequence at one end of the junction differs from germline and may be a read error. The CDR3 DNA reads as TGTGCCAGCAGTTTAGGATCGAGACAGGGCTCCCACAATGAGCAGTTCTTC. Protein product: CASSLGSRQGSHNEQFF. V is TRBV28 and J is TRBJ2-1; TRBD1 aligns across 7 bases. This CDR3 has 17 residues. Per germline, CDR1 MDHEN and CDR2 SYDVKM.

The genes are TRBV6-1 and TRBJ1-5, with 7 bases matching TRBD1. With 1 base clipped from V and 2 bases from J, the junction kept 17 bases outside the gene matches. Germline-derived CDR1 and CDR2 are MNHNS and SASEGT. The CDR3 consists of 20 residues. The CDR3 reads CASSEGPGQVWAGGNQPQHF. The DNA of the CDR3 is TGTGCCAGCAGTGAAGGACCTGGACAGGTTTGGGCAGGGGGCAATCAGCCCCAGCATTTT.

This rearrangement joins TRBV6-5 to TRBJ2-1; D might be TRBD2 (5 bases). V lost 6 bases and J lost 0, with 6 bases in between. The CDR3 totals 13 residues. In germline, CDR1 is MNHEY, CDR2 SVGAGI. CDR3 DNA sequence: TGTGCCAGCAGGGGGAGCTCCTACAATGAGCAGTTCTTC. This codes for CASRGSSYNEQFF.

The chain recombines TRBV27 with TRBJ1-1; D may be TRBD1 (6 bases). The CDR3 length is 15 residues. Trimming removed 8 bases at V and 6 bases at J, with 22 bases between. The germline CDR1 and CDR2 sequences are MNHEY and SMNVEV (reference sequence). The CDR3 here is CASRLRPGGAAEAFF. The CDR3, as DNA: TGTGCCAGCCGCTTGCGGCCCGGGGGGGCCGCTGAAGCTTTCTTT.